This is a list of T cell receptor beta chains from one sample in a study of blood T cells in healthy people across ages. Each CDR3 protein gets one entry after TCRdb re-called the 5' RACE reads with MiXCR. Among 750,000 to 850,000 distinct CDR3 sequences listed, 20% to 25% were seen once. The data were also submitted as part of a second study, on T cells of mothers and their children.

Source material: blood. The source of these receptors is a boy younger than 18 in good health. Both conserved end residues are part of each CDR3. The D gene is left open where the match is weak. Rows give clone size only sometimes, using once, few, many, or a class for an expanded clone.

clone size: -; D gene: -; V gene: TRBV27; J gene: TRBJ1-2; CDR3 length: 15; CDR3 DNA: TGTGCCAGCAGTCCAACCGGGCCACCACTATATGGCTACACCTTC; CDR3 protein: CASSPTGPPLYGYTF
clone size: -; D gene: TRBD1; V gene: TRBV19; J gene: TRBJ1-1; CDR3 length: 17; CDR3 DNA: TGTGCCAGTAGTATTGTGACAGGGGGCTCTTTGGGGACTGAAGCTTTCTTT; CDR3 protein: CASSIVTGGSLGTEAFF
clone size: few; D gene: TRBD1; V gene: TRBV10-3; J gene: TRBJ1-6; CDR3 length: 14; CDR3 DNA: TGTGCCATCAGTGAACTCGACAGGGGATCACCCCTCCACTTT; CDR3 protein: CAISELDRGSPLHF
clone size: -; D gene: TRBD1; V gene: TRBV4-3; J gene: TRBJ2-1; CDR3 length: 16; CDR3 DNA: TGCGCCAGCAGCCAAGATAGGGGGACAGGCCACAATGAGCAGTTCTTC; CDR3 protein: CASSQDRGTGHNEQFF
clone size: -; D gene: -; V gene: TRBV12-3/TRBV12-4; J gene: TRBJ1-1; CDR3 length: 13; CDR3 DNA: TGTGCCAGCAGTCCCGGGGTGGACACTGAAGCTTTCTTT; CDR3 protein: CASSPGVDTEAFF
clone size: -; D gene: -; V gene: TRBV12-3/TRBV12-4; J gene: TRBJ1-1; CDR3 length: 14; CDR3 DNA: TGTGCCAGCAGTTTGATTGGGGGCGAGACTGAAGCTTTCTTT; CDR3 protein: CASSLIGGETEAFF
clone size: -; D gene: TRBD1; V gene: TRBV7-8; J gene: TRBJ2-7; CDR3 length: 14; CDR3 DNA: TGTGCCAGCAGCCCGACGACAGGGTCCAACGAGCAGTACTTC; CDR3 protein: CASSPTTGSNEQYF
clone size: few; D gene: -; V gene: TRBV20-1; J gene: TRBJ2-3; CDR3 length: 15; CDR3 DNA: TGCAGTACCACCCTTTCGGGGTTTGATGGTGATACGCAGTATTTT; CDR3 protein: CSTTLSGFDGDTQYF
clone size: few; D gene: -; V gene: TRBV20-1; J gene: TRBJ1-6; CDR3 length: 15; CDR3 DNA: TGCAGTGCTAGCCGGGGTTTTCTCGATAATTCACCCCTCCACTTT; CDR3 protein: CSASRGFLDNSPLHF
clone size: few; D gene: TRBD1; V gene: TRBV5-1; J gene: TRBJ1-4; CDR3 length: 16; CDR3 DNA: TGCGCCAGCAGCTTGGAGGTTTACAGGGGGGATGAAAAACTGTTTTTT; CDR3 protein: CASSLEVYRGDEKLFF
clone size: few; D gene: TRBD2; V gene: TRBV11-2; J gene: TRBJ2-5; CDR3 length: 15; CDR3 DNA: TGTGCCAGCAGCACTAGCGGGAGTGGGCGAGAGACCCAGTACTTC; CDR3 protein: CASSTSGSGRETQYF
clone size: -; D gene: -; V gene: TRBV5-1; J gene: TRBJ2-7; CDR3 length: 15; CDR3 DNA: TGCGCCAGCAGTAGGGGGGACGAAGCTGTCTACGAGCAGTACTTC; CDR3 protein: CASSRGDEAVYEQYF
clone size: -; D gene: -; V gene: TRBV20-1; J gene: TRBJ1-5; CDR3 length: 15; CDR3 DNA: TGCAGTGCTAGAGTGGGCAGGGAAGGCAATCAGCCCCAGCATTTT; CDR3 protein: CSARVGREGNQPQHF